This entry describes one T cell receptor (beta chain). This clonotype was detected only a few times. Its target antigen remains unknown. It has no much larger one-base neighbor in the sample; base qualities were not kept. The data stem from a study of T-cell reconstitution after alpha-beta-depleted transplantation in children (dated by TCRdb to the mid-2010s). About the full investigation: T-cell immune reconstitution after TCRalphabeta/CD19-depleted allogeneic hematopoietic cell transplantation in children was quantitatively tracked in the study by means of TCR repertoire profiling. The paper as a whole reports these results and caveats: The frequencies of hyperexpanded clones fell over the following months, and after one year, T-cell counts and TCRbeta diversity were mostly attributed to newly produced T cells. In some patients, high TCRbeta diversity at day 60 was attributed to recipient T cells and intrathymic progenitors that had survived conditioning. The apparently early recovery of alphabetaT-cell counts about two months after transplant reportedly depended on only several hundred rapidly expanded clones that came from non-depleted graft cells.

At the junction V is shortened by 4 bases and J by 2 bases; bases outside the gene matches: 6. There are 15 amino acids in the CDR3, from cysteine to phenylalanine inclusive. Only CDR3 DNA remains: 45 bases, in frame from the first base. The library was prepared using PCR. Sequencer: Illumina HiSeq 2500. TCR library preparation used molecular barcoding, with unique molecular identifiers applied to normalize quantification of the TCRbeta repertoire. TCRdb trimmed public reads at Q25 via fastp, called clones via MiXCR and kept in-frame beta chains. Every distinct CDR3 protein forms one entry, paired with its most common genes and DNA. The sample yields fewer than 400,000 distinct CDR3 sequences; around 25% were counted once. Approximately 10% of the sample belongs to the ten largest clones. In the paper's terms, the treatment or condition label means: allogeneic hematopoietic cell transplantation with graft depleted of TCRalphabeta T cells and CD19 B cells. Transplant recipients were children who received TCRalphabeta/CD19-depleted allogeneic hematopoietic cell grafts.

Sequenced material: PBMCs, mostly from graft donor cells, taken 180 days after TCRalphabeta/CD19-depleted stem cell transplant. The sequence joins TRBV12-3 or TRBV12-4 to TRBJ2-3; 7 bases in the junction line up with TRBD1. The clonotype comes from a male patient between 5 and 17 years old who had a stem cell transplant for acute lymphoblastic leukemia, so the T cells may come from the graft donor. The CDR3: CASSSTGSNTDTQYF. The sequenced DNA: TGTGCCAGCAGTTCGACAGGGTCTAACACAGATACGCAGTATTTT.